One and the same sample provided the 5 T cell receptor beta chains below, sequenced in a study of T cells in Graves' hyperthyroidism and ophthalmopathy (dated by TCRdb to about 2019). The receptor library was made with multiplex PCR. These reads were obtained on an Illumina HiSeq 2000. The TCR beta CDR3 regions were amplified from the RNA transcripts. A first-round RT-PCR of the TCR CDR3 used the HTBI primer set with the Qiagen OneStep RT-PCR kit. The public sequencing data were trimmed at Q25 with fastp and processed into clonotypes with MiXCR by TCRdb, which kept only in-frame beta chains. Rows are unified per CDR3 protein, each entry keeping the most common DNA and genes. Recorded for this sample are approximately 590,000 distinct CDR3 sequences; approximately 14% of them occurred a single time. The ten largest clones add up to under 7.5% of the sample. Input material: blood. The receptors shown here come from a woman under 40 with Graves' hyperthyroidism.

This clonotype was picked up many times. The rearrangement links TRBV2 to TRBJ2-3; TRBD2 matches at 9 bases. Germline lookup yields CDR1 SNHLY and CDR2 FYNNEI. V was pared by 10 bases and J by 4 bases, with 15 bases of the junction left unmatched. CDR3 length: 16 amino acids. In DNA form, the CDR3 reads TGTGCCAAAGGAGGGTCTAGCGGGACCGGCTCAGATACGCAGTATTTT. This translates into CAKGGSSGTGSDTQYF.

Only one count was recorded for this clonotype. The rearrangement links TRBV9 to TRBJ2-2; D is perhaps TRBD2 (5 bases). The CDR3 has 13 residues. V lost 8 bases and J lost 3, with 11 bases in between. CDR1 SGDLS and CDR2 YYNGEE come from the germline V gene. The CDR3 region is CASGGRDTGELFF. CDR3 nucleotide sequence: TGTGCCAGTGGTGGGAGAGACACCGGGGAGCTGTTTTTT. The full variable domain, with the rest looked up from reference TRBV9 and TRBJ2-2, is DSGVTQTPKHLITATGQRVTLRCSPRSGDLSVYWYQQSLDQGLQFLIQYYNGEERAKGNILERFSAQQFPDLHSELNLSSLELGDSALYFCASGGRDTGELFFGEGSRLTVL.

This clonotype has a count of ten or more. The J gene is TRBJ2-7, the V gene TRBV20-1; TRBD1 might be the D (6 bases). Germline V gene lookup returns CDR1 DFQATT and CDR2 SNEGSKA (reference sequence). V lost 1 base and J 4 bases, leaving 8 bases between the germline ends. The length of the CDR3 is 12 residues. CDR3 region: CSARVQGYEQYF. The CDR3 nucleotides are TGCAGTGCTAGAGTTCAGGGGTACGAGCAGTACTTC.

At least ten counts were recorded for this clonotype. This chain uses TRBV9 with TRBJ1-2; D gene ambiguous. Germline-derived CDR1 and CDR2 are SGDLS and YYNGEE. This CDR3 is 14 amino acids long. Trimming cost V 6 bases and J 0 bases, with 12 bases left between them. CDR3 coding DNA: TGTGCCAGCACTGGGTCGCCGCCTAACTATGGCTACACCTTC. This sequence encodes CASTGSPPNYGYTF. The complete variable domain, with remaining parts taken from reference TRBV9 and TRBJ1-2, reads DSGVTQTPKHLITATGQRVTLRCSPRSGDLSVYWYQQSLDQGLQFLIQYYNGEERAKGNILERFSAQQFPDLHSELNLSSLELGDSALYFCASTGSPPNYGYTFGSGTRLTVV.

The rearrangement links TRBV4-1 to TRBJ2-3; D might be TRBD1 (6 bases). Trimming removed 6 bases from V and 0 bases from J, with 13 bases in between. Germline values: CDR1 MGHRA, CDR2 YSYEKL. The CDR3 covers 15 residues. CDR3 region: CASRRGTTSTDTQYF. The CDR3 DNA reads as TGCGCCAGCAGGAGGGGGACAACTAGCACAGATACGCAGTATTTT.